The rows below give T cell receptor beta chains drawn from one sample of a study of T cell therapy after organ transplantation. Which antigens these TCRs recognize remains unknown. TCRdb's copy holds only in-frame clones and misses some; the assay was immunoSEQ multiplex PCR. The sample holds some 47,000 clones, 94% seen once. Sequences were derived from CD8+ T cells from blood, sampled before autologous CMV-specific T cell therapy. The receptors originated from a human patient who had received a solid organ transplant and had CMV disease. Both conserved end residues are part of each CDR3.

J gene: TRBJ2-2; V gene: TRBV6-5; CDR3 protein: CASSYGAGEKGGELFF
J gene: TRBJ1-2; V gene: TRBV27; CDR3 protein: CASTNLGYRGNSYTF
J gene: TRBJ2-7; V gene: TRBV6-5; CDR3 protein: CASSPGQTTYEQYF
J gene: TRBJ1-1; V gene: TRBV15; CDR3 protein: CATSRAAGNTEAFF
J gene: TRBJ1-1; V gene: TRBV2; CDR3 protein: CASNTGMNTEAFF
J gene: TRBJ2-1; V gene: TRBV4-1; CDR3 protein: CASSQEPGQGVSSYNEQFF
J gene: TRBJ2-2; V gene: TRBV21-1; CDR3 protein: CASSNWQGKREGQIGELFF
J gene: TRBJ2-7; V gene: TRBV9; CDR3 protein: CASSSGPSGYEQYF
J gene: TRBJ1-1; V gene: TRBV19; CDR3 protein: CASSMDREATEAFF
J gene: TRBJ2-7; V gene: TRBV27; CDR3 protein: CASSLSQASYEQYF
J gene: TRBJ2-1; V gene: TRBV6-6; CDR3 protein: CASRLGQGSHNEQFF
J gene: TRBJ2-1; V gene: TRBV11-1; CDR3 protein: CASSWTSGGLNEQFF
J gene: TRBJ1-3; V gene: TRBV7-8; CDR3 protein: CASSLYRTWTGALSPGNTIYF
J gene: TRBJ1-2; V gene: TRBV4-1; CDR3 protein: CASSQAPGGYGYTF
J gene: TRBJ1-5; V gene: TRBV6-5; CDR3 protein: CASSSDGDSNQPQHF
J gene: TRBJ2-5; V gene: TRBV9; CDR3 protein: CASSAVLGGSGETQYF
J gene: TRBJ1-1; V gene: TRBV5-5; CDR3 protein: CASSFGGMSTEAFF
J gene: TRBJ2-7; V gene: TRBV9; CDR3 protein: CASSVAFALPGSDEQYF
J gene: TRBJ2-2; V gene: TRBV4-3; CDR3 protein: CASSPSGARAGELFF
J gene: TRBJ2-1; V gene: TRBV4-1; CDR3 protein: CASSQVSTAYNEQFF
J gene: TRBJ1-1; V gene: TRBV7-9; CDR3 protein: CASSLVQGDTEAFF
J gene: TRBJ2-5; V gene: TRBV19; CDR3 protein: CASSMGPGQGKETQYF
J gene: TRBJ2-3; V gene: TRBV13; CDR3 protein: CASSPRATYTDTQYF
J gene: TRBJ2-1; V gene: TRBV7-9; CDR3 protein: CASSHQGASGNEQFF
J gene: TRBJ2-7; V gene: TRBV27; CDR3 protein: CASSLSSGRTYEQYF
J gene: TRBJ1-1; V gene: TRBV19; CDR3 protein: CASSIIAGKNTEAFF
J gene: TRBJ1-2; V gene: TRBV11-2; CDR3 protein: CASSLVGTGDGYTF
J gene: TRBJ2-1; V gene: TRBV29-1; CDR3 protein: CSVDSNNEQFF
J gene: TRBJ2-7; V gene: TRBV19; CDR3 protein: CASSSLPTSGSYEQYF
J gene: TRBJ2-7; V gene: TRBV2; CDR3 protein: CASSFAEGAYEQYF
J gene: TRBJ2-2; V gene: TRBV5-1; CDR3 protein: CASSLGPLTGELFF
J gene: TRBJ2-7; V gene: TRBV30; CDR3 protein: CAWSGGGGYEQYF
J gene: TRBJ2-1; V gene: TRBV7-9; CDR3 protein: CASTWKAEQFF
J gene: TRBJ1-4; V gene: TRBV5-1; CDR3 protein: CASSLTQGPRGEKLFF
J gene: TRBJ1-5; V gene: TRBV27; CDR3 protein: CASSLIPTGSNQPQHF
J gene: TRBJ2-7; V gene: TRBV29-1; CDR3 protein: CSVEDRVSGLGSYEQYF
J gene: TRBJ1-5; V gene: TRBV15; CDR3 protein: CATSRDGNPGGNQPQHF
J gene: TRBJ2-1; V gene: TRBV6-4; CDR3 protein: CASSDGGPYNEQFF
J gene: TRBJ2-7; V gene: TRBV5-3; CDR3 protein: CARSLVMSRGTSLRDF
J gene: TRBJ1-1; V gene: TRBV6-6; CDR3 protein: CASSQGRHTEAFF
J gene: TRBJ2-1; V gene: TRBV6-5; CDR3 protein: CASSSPYRHNEQFF
J gene: -; V gene: TRBV5-6; CDR3 protein: CASSLGLAIHEQYF
J gene: TRBJ2-2; V gene: TRBV7-9; CDR3 protein: CASSEGLAGFGELFF
J gene: TRBJ2-2; V gene: TRBV7-9; CDR3 protein: CASSSREYTGELFF
J gene: TRBJ2-1; V gene: TRBV4-1; CDR3 protein: CASSPRLVEGGEQFF
J gene: TRBJ2-1; V gene: TRBV30; CDR3 protein: CAFYTDLKPPDEQFF
J gene: TRBJ2-7; V gene: TRBV27; CDR3 protein: CASGNPHREGSYEQYF
J gene: TRBJ1-1; V gene: TRBV30; CDR3 protein: CAWSVGRNTEAFF
J gene: TRBJ1-3; V gene: TRBV15; CDR3 protein: CATSRDRPSGNTIYF
J gene: TRBJ2-1; V gene: TRBV5-4; CDR3 protein: CASSFSQTADEQFF
J gene: TRBJ2-1; V gene: TRBV5-3; CDR3 protein: CARSSFSGTDFSSYNEQFF
J gene: TRBJ2-1; V gene: TRBV4-2; CDR3 protein: CASSQEPGEVYNEQFF
J gene: TRBJ2-1; V gene: TRBV4-2; CDR3 protein: CASSYGQGTNEQFF
J gene: TRBJ2-5; V gene: TRBV27; CDR3 protein: CASSLDRDPETQYF
J gene: TRBJ1-6; V gene: TRBV12-5; CDR3 protein: CASGLVSTSSTVDSPLHF
J gene: TRBJ2-2; V gene: TRBV10-3; CDR3 protein: CAISEGGAGRIAGELFF
J gene: TRBJ1-1; V gene: TRBV9; CDR3 protein: CASSVDGWATQGLEAFF
J gene: TRBJ1-2; V gene: TRBV7-9; CDR3 protein: CASIRQGNGINYGYTF
J gene: TRBJ2-1; V gene: TRBV13; CDR3 protein: CASRFPLGNEQFF
J gene: TRBJ1-4; V gene: TRBV30; CDR3 protein: CAWSVGGKEKLFF